This TCR beta chain was found in a study of spatial heterogeneity in lung cancer. This clonotype was detected ten times or more. From the 5' RACE reads, TCRdb called clonotypes with MiXCR, one entry per CDR3 protein. The sample consists of more than 45,000 distinct CDR3 sequences, over 4.5% of them appearing once. This sample's time point: sample taken at primary tumor resection. Without sorting, whole RNA was sequenced from tumor, nontumor lung or frozen PBMC. V shed 3 bases and J shed 3 bases, with 12 bases lying between them. The CDR3 loop spans 14 amino acids. Germline-derived CDR1 and CDR2 are SGHNT and YYREEE (reference sequence).

This receptor was identified in a male donor with early-stage non-small cell lung cancer. The sequencing here drew on PBMCs, taken at surgery. The chain links TRBV5-4 to TRBJ2-5; the D gene is possibly TRBD2 (5 bases). CDR3 nucleotide sequence: TGTGCCAGCAGCTCGCCTAACGGGGAAGAGACCCAGTACTTC. Protein sequence: CASSSPNGEETQYF.